Each of the 29 T cell receptor beta chains below was sequenced from the same sample in a study of cytomegalovirus exposure and HLA in healthy donors. It was with 60 Vbeta and 13 Jbeta primers that the PCR ran. Repertoires were generated with immunoSEQ multiplex PCR, while TCRdb's copy carries only in-frame clones and drops some. Found here are 150,000 or so clones, 82% of them singletons; the top ten hold about 1.5%. Material: PBMCs. The receptors shown here come from a man aged 25 to 40 in good health and CMV-seropositive.

The chain is built from TRBV10-3 and TRBJ1-2; a weak D match, TRBD1 (6 bases). V was trimmed by 2 bases and J by 2 bases, leaving 9 bases between them. Germline V CDR1 and CDR2: ENHRY, SYGVKD. CDR3 size: 14 residues. DNA for the CDR3: TGTGCCATCAGTGAGCGACAGGAGAACTATGGCTACACCTTC. It specifies CAISERQENYGYTF.

The chain recombines TRBV5-6 with TRBJ2-1; the D gene is possibly TRBD1 (6 bases). This CDR3 has 13 amino acids. Germline CDR1 reads SGHDT; CDR2 reads YYEEEE. The V and J ends lost 4 bases and 12 bases respectively, with 17 bases between them. CDR3 sequence reads: CASSHGQIQGQFF. Written as DNA, the CDR3 is TGTGCCAGCAGCCACGGACAGATCCAGGGGCAGTTCTTC.

This chain uses TRBV10-2 with TRBJ2-3, with 12 bases fitting TRBD1. CDR1 and CDR2 (germline): WSHSY, SAAADI. The ends lost 4 bases at V and 0 bases at J; junction bases unmatched: 11. The CDR3 covers 19 residues. CDR3 loop: CASSVVSGTGGWSTDTQYF. CDR3 sequence (DNA): TGCGCCAGCAGTGTAGTCTCCGGGACAGGGGGCTGGAGCACAGATACGCAGTATTTT.

V usage is TRBV28 and J usage is TRBJ2-1, with TRBD2 identical over 7 bases. The CDR3 contains 18 residues. V gave up 0 bases and J gave up 4 bases; unmatched junction bases: 12. Germline-derived CDR1 and CDR2 are MDHEN and SYDVKM. As DNA, the CDR3 is TGTGCCAGCAGTTTATGGATCCCACCGGGCGGGGGTTACAATGAGCAGTTCTTC. Its translation is CASSLWIPPGGGYNEQFF.

V usage is TRBV30 and J usage is TRBJ2-1; TRBD2 aligns across 7 bases. The CDR3 spans 13 residues. Germline lookup yields CDR1 GTSNPN and CDR2 SVGIG (reference sequence). Trimming at V came to 8 bases and at J to 7 bases, leaving 11 bases not matched to a gene. CDR3: CAGRDKRGNEQFF. CDR3 DNA sequence: TGTGCCGGCCGTGACAAGCGGGGAAATGAGCAGTTCTTC.

This clone turned up a few times. This rearrangement joins TRBV4-1 to TRBJ2-5, with 11 bases aligning to TRBD2. CDR3 length: 17 amino acids. J was trimmed by 2 bases and V by 4 bases; bases with no gene match: 9. CDR1 and CDR2 from the germline V gene are MGHRA and YSYEKL. Written as DNA, the CDR3 is TGCGCCAGCAGCCCCGATCGGACTAGCGGGTCTCAAGAGACCCAGTACTTC. This sequence encodes CASSPDRTSGSQETQYF.

This sequence joins TRBV23-1 and TRBJ2-7; TRBD1 matches 7 bases. TRBV23-1 is an ORF, with its function uncertain. CDR3 length equals 13 residues. The trim removed 10 bases at V and 3 bases at J, leaving 9 bases unmatched. CDR3 protein: CAIATGMSYEQYF. The DNA of the CDR3 is TGCGCCATTGCGACAGGGATGAGCTACGAGCAGTACTTC.

Regarding this clone: The junction does not match germline at one end; this may be a read error. This chain connects TRBV7-9 to TRBJ1-3, with 9 bases lining up with TRBD1. This CDR3 spans 15 amino acids. CDR1 is SEHNR and CDR2 is FQNEAQ in the germline V gene (reference sequence). Written as DNA, the CDR3 is TGTTCCAGCAGCCGACAGGGGGGTTTTGGAAACACCATATATTTT. Its translation is CSSSRQGGFGNTIYF.

The chain uses TRBV10-1 and TRBJ1-4, with unresolved D. Germline V gives CDR1 WNHNN, CDR2 SYGVQD (reference sequence). CDR3 size: 11 residues. With 6 bases removed from V and 15 bases from J, the gap between germline ends came to 14 bases. As DNA, the CDR3 is TGCGCCAGCAGAGGCCTGAGGTCGTTGTTTTTT. Translated, it gives CASRGLRSLFF.

The chain joins TRBV29-1 to TRBJ2-1; D perhaps matches TRBD2 (6 bases). The CDR3 has 18 residues. Trimming removed 3 bases at V and 3 bases at J, with 24 bases between. Germline-derived CDR1 and CDR2 are SQVTM and ANQGSEA. In nucleotides, the CDR3 is TGCAGCGTTGAGGGTCTAGCGTCCCAGGTTTCGCGCTACAATGAGCAGTTCTTC. As protein: CSVEGLASQVSRYNEQFF.

In this sample, this clone turned up a few times. This sequence joins TRBV2 and TRBJ1-1; tentative D call: TRBD1 (5 bases). In germline, CDR1 is SNHLY, CDR2 FYNNEI. Trimming removed 7 bases from V and 11 bases from J, with 17 bases in between. This CDR3 has 12 amino acids. The CDR3 is CASTSMGLEAFF. Here the CDR3 DNA reads TGTGCCAGCACCTCGATGGGACTGGAGGCTTTCTTT.

V gene TRBV10-3 combines with J gene TRBJ2-7; TRBD1 matches at 8 bases. There are 14 residues in the CDR3. CDR1 is ENHRY, CDR2 SYGVKD, per germline. V was pared by 5 bases and J by 4 bases, with 7 bases of the junction left unmatched. In DNA, the CDR3 is TGTGCCATCAGTACCGGGACAGGTACTTACGAGCAGTACTTC. Amino acid sequence: CAISTGTGTYEQYF.

In this sample, this clone turned up once. V is TRBV9 and J is TRBJ2-2, with 7 positions matching TRBD2. V was clipped by 0 bases and J by 1 base; unmatched bases: 6. This CDR3 is built from 17 residues. Germline-derived CDR1 and CDR2 are SGDLS and YYNGEE. The CDR3 is CASSVGGSGGNTGELFF. The CDR3 DNA is TGTGCCAGCAGCGTAGGGGGTTCGGGAGGGAACACCGGGGAGCTGTTTTTT.

V is TRBV2 and J is TRBJ1-2; TRBD1 matches 8 bases. The CDR3 runs to 13 residues. Germline-derived CDR1 and CDR2 are SNHLY and FYNNEI. The junction had 7 bases not matched to a gene; V was cut back by 5 bases and J by 8 bases. The CDR3 loop is CASSFGQGGGYTF. CDR3 coding DNA: TGTGCCAGCAGTTTTGGACAGGGAGGAGGCTACACCTTC.

The rearrangement links TRBV2 to TRBJ2-1; 7 bases line up with TRBD2. With V trimmed by 10 bases and J by 9 bases, 9 bases remained unmatched. The CDR3 has 12 residues. The V gene's germline CDR1 is SNHLY and CDR2 FYNNEI. The CDR3 reads CANSRSGAEQFF. CDR3 coding DNA: TGTGCCAACAGCCGAAGCGGGGCTGAGCAGTTCTTC.

This chain links TRBV2 with TRBJ1-2, with TRBD1 matching over 8 bases. The CDR3 sequence is 14 residues long. V shed 3 bases and J 5 bases; nucleotides not matched to a gene: 5. Germline lookup yields CDR1 SNHLY and CDR2 FYNNEI. The DNA of the CDR3 is TGTGCCAGCAGTGAGCAGGGGGCCCTGTATGGCTACACCTTC. It is translated as CASSEQGALYGYTF. The variable domain in full, completed from reference TRBV2 and TRBJ1-2, reads EPEVTQTPSHQVTQMGQEVILRCVPISNHLYFYWYRQILGQKVEFLVSFYNNEISEKSEIFDDQFSVERPDGSNFTLKIRSTKLEDSAMYFCASSEQGALYGYTFGSGTRLTVV.

The chain links TRBV5-1 to TRBJ2-5; 8 bases match TRBD1. Germline loops: CDR1 SGHRS, CDR2 YFSETQ. Unmatched junction bases numbered 13, after V lost 5 bases and J lost 4 bases. The CDR3 contains 16 residues. CDR3 sequence reads: CASRRADREYRETQYF. CDR3 nucleotide sequence: TGCGCCAGCAGGCGGGCGGACAGGGAGTATCGAGAGACCCAGTACTTC.

The chain combines TRBV2 with TRBJ1-3; TRBD1 aligns across 8 bases. The CDR3 extends over 16 amino acids. Unmatched junction bases numbered 12, after V lost 3 bases and J lost 8 bases. In germline, CDR1 is SNHLY, CDR2 FYNNEI. The DNA of the CDR3 is TGTGCCAGCAGTGACCCGACAGGGGAACTGATAGACACCATATATTTT. Its protein is CASSDPTGELIDTIYF.

The V and J genes are TRBV4-1 and TRBJ1-4; D possibly corresponds to TRBD1 (5 bases). The CDR3 extends over 18 amino acids. Germline lookup yields CDR1 MGHRA and CDR2 YSYEKL. V was pared by 4 bases and J by 0 bases, with 18 bases between. Here the CDR3 DNA reads TGCGCCAGCAGCCTTAGCCCCAGGGTAGTTGCAACTAATGAAAAACTGTTTTTT. Residues: CASSLSPRVVATNEKLFF.

V usage is TRBV27 and J usage is TRBJ2-7; D gene ambiguous. V shed 7 bases and J shed 5 bases, with 6 bases lying between them. CDR3 length: 10 residues. Germline V gene lookup returns CDR1 MNHEY and CDR2 SMNVEV (reference sequence). Here the CDR3 reads CASKSDEQYF. CDR3 nucleotide sequence: TGTGCCAGCAAGAGTGACGAGCAGTACTTC.

V usage is TRBV28 and J usage is TRBJ2-4, with 9 bases aligning to TRBD1. Germline CDR1 MDHEN, CDR2 SYDVKM. Unmatched junction bases numbered 5, after V lost 5 bases and J lost 3 bases. The CDR3 has 15 amino acids. The CDR3 loop reads CASSRLTGGKNIQYF. DNA for the CDR3: TGTGCCAGCAGTCGATTGACAGGGGGCAAAAACATTCAGTACTTC.

The chain employs TRBV27 and TRBJ1-2; D is undetermined. V dropped 2 bases and J dropped 2 bases, with 6 bases sitting between them. Germline V gene lookup returns CDR1 MNHEY and CDR2 SMNVEV (reference sequence). This CDR3 region has 13 residues. The CDR3 loop reads CASSLVGNYGYTF. In DNA, the CDR3 is TGTGCCAGCAGTTTAGTGGGCAACTATGGCTACACCTTC.

The rearrangement joins TRBV7-9 to TRBJ2-2; tentatively, D is TRBD1 (6 bases). The V end lost 4 bases, the J end lost 0 bases, and 9 bases lay between the germline ends. Germline V CDR1 and CDR2: SEHNR, FQNEAQ (reference sequence). CDR3 length equals 15 residues. DNA for the CDR3: TGTGCCAGCAGCTCTGGGGGCCCGAACACCGGGGAGCTGTTTTTT. It translates to CASSSGGPNTGELFF.

J is TRBJ1-5 and V is TRBV6-5, with D possibly matching TRBD1 (6 bases). Germline V gene sequence: CDR1 MNHEY, CDR2 SVGAGI. Trimming stripped 2 bases from V and 4 bases from J, with 12 bases between. CDR3 length: 15 residues. In nucleotides, the CDR3 is TGTGCCAGCAGTTACGGTGCAGGGGCGAATCAGCCCCAGCATTTT. This codes for CASSYGAGANQPQHF.

The chain joins TRBV5-1 to TRBJ2-1, with 13 bases identical to TRBD2. Germline CDR1 reads SGHRS; CDR2 reads YFSETQ. The CDR3 length is 16 residues. Losses at the gene ends were 4 bases for V and 7 bases for J; bases not matched to a gene: 8. The CDR3 nucleotides are TGCGCCAGCAGCCTGGGACTAGCGGGAAGAGGGAATGAGCAGTTCTTC. It translates to CASSLGLAGRGNEQFF.

The V gene is TRBV5-4, the J gene TRBJ1-2; the match to TRBD1 covers 7 bases. The CDR3 length is 13 residues. Germline CDR1 is SGHNT and CDR2 is YYREEE (reference sequence). V gave up 3 bases and J gave up 4 bases; unmatched junction bases: 3. The CDR3 loop reads CASSWDSFYGYTF. DNA of the CDR3: TGTGCCAGCAGCTGGGACAGCTTCTATGGCTACACCTTC.

The V gene is TRBV5-4, the J gene TRBJ2-1, with D possibly being TRBD2 (5 bases). The germline V and J ends were trimmed by 5 bases and 0 bases, with 12 bases remaining between them. The CDR3 totals 15 residues. Germline assignment: CDR1 SGHNT and CDR2 YYREEE (reference sequence). The CDR3 DNA follows: TGTGCCAGCAGTCCCCCCGGGAACTCCTACAATGAGCAGTTCTTC. It yields the protein CASSPPGNSYNEQFF.

As regards this clone: One junction end disagrees with the germline gene, perhaps due to a read error. The chain recombines TRBV7-9 with TRBJ1-1; 11 bases map to TRBD1. CDR1 is SEHNR, CDR2 FQNEAQ, per germline (reference sequence). This CDR3 is built from 16 residues. The CDR3: CSSSPGVGTGGTEAFF. The CDR3 DNA reads TGTTCCAGCAGTCCTGGGGTGGGGACAGGGGGCACTGAAGCTTTCTTT.

This sequence joins TRBV28 and TRBJ2-3; a possible D gene is TRBD2 (6 bases). Germline CDR1 and CDR2: MDHEN and SYDVKM. V lost 3 bases and J lost 5, with 15 bases in between. The CDR3 is 15 amino acids. The CDR3 spells CASSLGGVTGDTQYF. DNA of the CDR3: TGTGCCAGCAGTTTGGGCGGGGTCACGGGAGATACGCAGTATTTT.